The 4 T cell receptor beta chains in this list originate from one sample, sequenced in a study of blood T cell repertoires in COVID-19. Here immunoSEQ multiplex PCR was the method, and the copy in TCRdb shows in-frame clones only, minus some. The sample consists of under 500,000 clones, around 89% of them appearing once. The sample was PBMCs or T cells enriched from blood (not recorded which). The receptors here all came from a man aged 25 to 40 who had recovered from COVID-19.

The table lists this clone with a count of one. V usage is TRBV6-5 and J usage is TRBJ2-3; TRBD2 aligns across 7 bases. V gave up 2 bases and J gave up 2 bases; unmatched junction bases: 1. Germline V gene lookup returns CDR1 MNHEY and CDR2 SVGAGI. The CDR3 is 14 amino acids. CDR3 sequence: CASSYGRATDTQYF. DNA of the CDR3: TGTGCCAGCAGTTACGGGAGGGCCACAGATACGCAGTATTTT.

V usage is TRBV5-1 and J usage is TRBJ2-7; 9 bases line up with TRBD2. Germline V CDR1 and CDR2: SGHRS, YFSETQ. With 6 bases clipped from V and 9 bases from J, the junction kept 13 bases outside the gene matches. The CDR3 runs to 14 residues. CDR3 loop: CASKEEETSGSQYF. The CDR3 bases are TGCGCCAGCAAGGAGGAGGAGACTAGCGGCTCGCAGTACTTC.

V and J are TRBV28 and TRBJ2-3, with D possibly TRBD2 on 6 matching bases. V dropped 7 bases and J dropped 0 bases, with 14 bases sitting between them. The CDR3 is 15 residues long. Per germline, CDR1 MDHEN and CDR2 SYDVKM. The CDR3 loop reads CASTSSGSSTDTQYF. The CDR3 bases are TGTGCCAGCACCTCGAGCGGGTCTAGCACAGATACGCAGTATTTT.

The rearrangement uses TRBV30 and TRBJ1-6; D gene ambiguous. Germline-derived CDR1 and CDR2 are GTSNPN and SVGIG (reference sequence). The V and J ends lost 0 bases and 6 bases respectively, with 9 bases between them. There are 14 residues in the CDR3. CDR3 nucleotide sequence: TGTGCCTGGAGTGTATCTTCTATTAATTCACCCCTCCACTTT. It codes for CAWSVSSINSPLHF.